The clone carrying this TCR beta chain was counted at least ten times. Using RNA transcripts as the source, TCR beta CDR3 regions were amplified. A set of HTBI primers served as the primers for a first-round RT-PCR of the TCR CDR3. TCRdb itself ran the multiplex PCR reads through MiXCR, one entry per CDR3 protein. The sample shows 400,000 to 600,000 distinct CDR3 sequences, about 16% of them seen only once. The sample comes from a study of T cells in Graves' hyperthyroidism and ophthalmopathy. The CDR3 is 16 residues long. The germline V gene has CDR1 MDHEN and CDR2 SYDVKM. With 3 bases removed from V and 4 bases from J, the gap between germline ends came to 17 bases.

The sample consisted of blood. The sequence came from a woman aged 30 to 39 with Graves' ophthalmopathy. The chain couples TRBV28 to TRBJ2-3; D is undetermined. CDR3: CASSLTLMDAADTQYF. The CDR3 bases are TGTGCCAGCAGTTTGACCCTCATGGATGCAGCAGATACGCAGTATTTT.